Listed below are T cell receptor beta chains from one sample, sequenced in a study of cytomegalovirus exposure and HLA in healthy donors. Assay: immunoSEQ multiplex PCR; the TCRdb copy retains only in-frame clones and omits some. The top ten hold 8.5% to 10% of the sample, which has 80,000 to 95,000 clones, around nine tenths seen once. The sample was PBMCs. All receptors derive from a man aged 25-40 years in good health and CMV-seropositive. Both conserved end residues are part of each CDR3. The D gene is left open where the match is weak. Clone size is shown for a subset of rows, as once, few, many or a class of expanded clone.

>.|.|TRBJ2-7|13|TRBV14
CASSQGGFYEQYF
TGTGCCAGCAGCCAAGGGGGCTTCTACGAGCAGTACTTC
>.|TRBD1|TRBJ2-7|14|TRBV27
CASSPWDSYYEQYF
TGTGCCAGCAGTCCCTGGGACAGCTACTACGAGCAGTACTTC
>.|.|TRBJ1-4|15|TRBV7-8
CASSLSTGKSEKLFF
TGTGCCAGCAGCTTATCGACCGGGAAGAGTGAAAAACTGTTTTTT
>.|TRBD1|TRBJ2-1|14|TRBV10-2
CASNNRQGYNEQFF
TGCGCCAGCAATAACAGACAGGGCTACAATGAGCAGTTCTTC
>.|.|TRBJ2-1|16|TRBV5-1
CASSLAPQDGYNEQFF
TGCGCCAGCAGCTTGGCCCCCCAAGACGGGTACAATGAGCAGTTCTTC
>.|.|TRBJ1-5|18|TRBV15
CATSRDLVGVKGNQPQHF
TGTGCCACCAGCAGAGATCTAGTAGGGGTGAAAGGCAATCAGCCCCAGCATTTT
>.|.|TRBJ1-1|15|TRBV30
CAWSVHAVGGTEAFF
TGTGCCTGGAGTGTACATGCCGTGGGGGGGACTGAAGCTTTCTTT
>few|TRBD1|TRBJ1-5|14|TRBV6-1
CASRKRTGFQPQHF
TGTGCCAGCAGAAAGAGGACAGGATTTCAGCCCCAGCATTTT
>.|TRBD1|TRBJ1-1|15|TRBV5-1
CASRRTGVVDTEAFF
TGCGCCAGCAGGCGGACAGGGGTAGTGGACACTGAAGCTTTCTTT
>.|TRBD2|TRBJ2-1|15|TRBV29-1
CSVEDNWREGNEQFF
TGCAGCGTTGAAGATAATTGGCGGGAGGGTAATGAGCAGTTCTTC
>.|.|TRBJ2-2|13|TRBV4-1
CASERVGTGELFF
TGCGCCAGCGAACGGGTGGGCACCGGGGAGCTGTTTTTT
>.|.|TRBJ1-2|16|TRBV5-1
CASRPRTGLGNYGYTF
TGCGCCAGCAGACCACGAACAGGGCTTGGGAACTATGGCTACACCTTC
>.|.|TRBJ1-1|14|TRBV4-2
CASSQDGQNTEAFF
TGTGCCAGCAGCCAAGATGGGCAGAACACTGAAGCTTTCTTT
>once|.|TRBJ1-5|16|TRBV30
CAWSARLGRGSQPQHF
TGTGCCTGGAGCGCGAGGTTGGGCAGGGGAAGTCAGCCCCAGCATTTT
>.|TRBD2|TRBJ2-7|17|TRBV5-1
CASSTGTSGTHSYEQYF
TGCGCCAGCAGCACCGGGACTAGCGGGACCCACTCCTACGAGCAGTACTTC
>.|TRBD1|TRBJ2-1|15|TRBV10-1
CASSAGQGAGNEQFF
TGCGCCAGCAGTGCGGGACAGGGGGCGGGTAATGAGCAGTTCTTC
>.|TRBD2|TRBJ2-1|16|TRBV5-1
CASSLQTSGRNNEQFF
TGCGCCAGCAGTCTCCAGACTAGCGGGAGGAACAATGAGCAGTTCTTC
>.|.|TRBJ2-2|20|TRBV5-1
CASSSSGRPRGPSNTGELFF
TGCGCCAGCAGCAGTTCAGGCCGCCCTCGGGGTCCCTCGAACACCGGGGAGCTGTTTTTT
>.|.|TRBJ1-4|12|TRBV6-1
CASTTNLEKLFF
TGTGCCAGCACTACCAACCTTGAAAAACTGTTTTTT
>.|.|TRBJ2-7|14|TRBV27
CASSSGRSSYEQYF
TGTGCCAGCAGTTCGGGAAGAAGCTCCTACGAGCAGTACTTC
>.|TRBD1|TRBJ1-2|15|TRBV9
CASSVAGQGTRGYTF
TGTGCCAGCAGCGTAGCGGGACAGGGGACTCGGGGCTACACCTTC
>.|TRBD2|TRBJ2-7|15|TRBV19
CASSLTSGSSYEQYF
TGTGCCAGTAGCCTTACTAGCGGGAGCTCCTACGAGCAGTACTTC
>.|TRBD1|TRBJ2-1|14|TRBV7-9
CASSLAGTGNEQFF
TGTGCCAGCAGCTTAGCCGGGACAGGGAATGAGCAGTTCTTC
>.|.|TRBJ2-7|13|TRBV5-5
CASSHRYPYEQYF
TGTGCCAGCAGCCACCGGTATCCCTACGAGCAGTACTTC
>once|.|TRBJ2-5|17|TRBV11-2
CASSLLQGREVSETQYF
TGTGCCAGCAGCTTATTACAGGGCAGGGAAGTTTCGGAGACCCAGTACTTC
>.|.|TRBJ2-7|14|TRBV2
CASSTSTSSYEQYF
TGTGCCAGCAGTACTAGCACGAGCTCCTACGAGCAGTACTTC
>once|TRBD1|TRBJ2-7|14|TRBV4-2
CASSPRDRPYEQYF
TGTGCCAGCAGCCCCCGGGACAGACCTTACGAGCAGTACTTC
>.|TRBD1|TRBJ2-7|16|TRBV5-1
CASSLLWDRGDHEQYF
TGCGCCAGCAGCTTGCTTTGGGACAGGGGCGACCACGAGCAGTACTTC
>.|TRBD2|TRBJ2-1|18|TRBV6-1
CASSEWLAGGIPDNEQFF
TGTGCCAGCAGTGAATGGCTAGCGGGAGGGATACCCGACAATGAGCAGTTCTTC
>.|TRBD1|TRBJ1-1|14|TRBV27
CASSETGGYTEAFF
TGTGCCAGCAGCGAGACAGGGGGCTACACTGAAGCTTTCTTT
>.|TRBD1|TRBJ2-5|16|TRBV27
CASSLALRGQEETQYF
TGTGCCAGCAGTTTAGCTCTCAGGGGGCAGGAGGAGACCCAGTACTTC
>.|.|TRBJ2-1|15|TRBV25-1
CASSDLRVSYNEQFF
TGTGCCAGCAGTGATTTGAGGGTCTCCTACAATGAGCAGTTCTTC
>.|.|TRBJ1-1|15|TRBV12-1
CASSSFSWGDTEAFF
TGTGCCAGCAGCTCTTTCTCGTGGGGGGACACTGAAGCTTTCTTT
>.|.|TRBJ2-5|13|TRBV2
CASRPREGETQYF
TGTGCCAGCCGCCCCAGGGAAGGAGAGACCCAGTACTTC
>.|TRBD1|TRBJ2-7|15|TRBV7-9
CASSYGQGASGEQYF
TGTGCCAGCAGCTACGGACAGGGGGCATCCGGCGAGCAGTACTTC
>.|.|TRBJ2-3|14|TRBV6-5
CASSSRRPTDTQYF
TGTGCCAGCAGTTCTAGGAGACCCACAGATACGCAGTATTTT
>.|TRBD1|TRBJ2-7|16|TRBV5-4
CASSLAGQGSSYEQYF
TGTGCCAGCAGCTTGGCGGGACAGGGGAGCTCCTACGAGCAGTACTTC
>.|TRBD2|TRBJ2-5|15|TRBV5-6
CASSLMSGSGETQYF
TGTGCCAGCAGCTTGATGAGCGGGAGTGGGGAGACCCAGTACTTC
>.|TRBD1|TRBJ2-7|14|TRBV6-5
CASSYRQGPYEQYF
TGTGCCAGCAGTTATAGACAGGGTCCCTACGAGCAGTACTTC
>.|TRBD2|TRBJ2-5|18|TRBV7-9
CASSFNARLAGDRETQYF
TGTGCCAGCAGCTTCAATGCTAGACTAGCGGGAGATCGAGAGACCCAGTACTTC
>once|.|TRBJ2-2|15|TRBV7-2
CASSLGQFNTGELFF
TGTGCCAGCAGCTTAGGCCAGTTTAACACCGGGGAGCTGTTTTTT
>.|TRBD2|TRBJ2-3|14|TRBV19
CASSIKRESDTQYF
TGTGCCAGTAGTATAAAGCGGGAGTCGGATACGCAGTATTTT
>.|TRBD2|TRBJ2-3|17|TRBV28
CASSSPGASGSTDTQYF
TGTGCCAGCAGTTCCCCTGGCGCTAGCGGTAGCACAGATACGCAGTATTTT
>.|TRBD2|TRBJ2-7|15|TRBV7-7
CASSLAFSGSYEQYF
TGTGCTAGCAGCTTAGCGTTTAGCGGGAGCTACGAGCAGTACTTC
>.|TRBD1|TRBJ1-1|15|TRBV28
CASSPPRQGGTEAFF
TGTGCCAGCAGTCCGCCAAGACAGGGGGGCACTGAAGCTTTCTTT
>.|TRBD1|TRBJ1-1|15|TRBV18
CASSPFGQEGPEAFF
TGTGCCAGCTCACCATTCGGACAGGAGGGACCTGAAGCTTTCTTT
>.|TRBD1|TRBJ1-1|14|TRBV28
CASSLTGGYTEAFF
TGTGCCAGCAGTTTAACAGGGGGGTACACTGAAGCTTTCTTT
>.|.|TRBJ1-2|14|TRBV27
CASSLTPPAGGYTF
TGTGCCAGCAGTTTAACTCCCCCCGCGGGAGGCTACACCTTC
>.|.|TRBJ1-1|17|TRBV14
CASSPYPGIDMNTEAFF
TGTGCCAGCAGCCCCTACCCAGGGATTGACATGAACACTGAAGCTTTCTTT
>once|.|TRBJ2-3|16|TRBV28
CASSLPQGGGSDTQYF
TGTGCCAGCAGTTTACCGCAGGGGGGAGGATCGGATACGCAGTATTTT
>.|.|TRBJ2-5|12|TRBV2
CASSDPAETQYF
TGTGCCAGCAGTGACCCAGCGGAGACCCAGTACTTC
>few|.|TRBJ2-1|16|TRBV5-1
CASSLEGSSSYNEQFF
TGCGCCAGCAGCTTGGAGGGGTCTAGCTCCTACAATGAGCAGTTCTTC
>few|.|TRBJ2-7|13|TRBV5-1
CASSFSGAYEQYF
TGCGCCAGCAGCTTCTCAGGGGCCTACGAGCAGTACTTC
>.|TRBD1|TRBJ2-5|15|TRBV6-1
CASSEGQGSQETQYF
TGTGCCAGCAGTGAAGGACAGGGCAGCCAAGAGACCCAGTACTTC
>.|TRBD1|TRBJ1-1|16|TRBV4-1
CASSQATPSTGVAAFF
TGCGCCAGCAGCCAGGCCACTCCATCGACAGGGGTAGCAGCTTTCTTT